This passage covers 18 T cell receptor beta chains from one sample sequenced in a study of blood T cells in healthy people across ages. Combining a sample-barcoded 5' primer with a J-beta primer mix, a second PCR ran for about 7 to 11 cycles. A single record per CDR3 protein comes from TCRdb applying MiXCR to the 5' RACE reads. The sample carries some 1.5 million distinct CDR3 sequences, 25% to 30% recorded once. What was sequenced was blood. All receptors derive from a woman younger than 45 in good health.

J is TRBJ2-3 and V is TRBV2, with TRBD2 matching 12 bases. The ends lost 4 bases at V and 1 base at J; junction bases unmatched: 6. The CDR3 extends over 17 amino acids. Germline CDR1 SNHLY, CDR2 FYNNEI. DNA for the CDR3: TGTGCCAGCAGTGTGTCTAGCGGGAGGGCCGGCACAGATACGCAGTATTTT. It encodes CASSVSSGRAGTDTQYF.

This clonotype was recorded many times. The gene calls are TRBV5-1 and TRBJ2-7; no clear D gene. From germline, CDR1 is SGHRS and CDR2 YFSETQ. The CDR3 is 12 amino acids. Trimming took 6 bases from V and 0 from J, leaving 7 bases between them. In DNA form, the CDR3 reads TGCGCCAGCAACGACGGCTCCTACGAGCAGTACTTC. It encodes CASNDGSYEQYF.

This sequence joins TRBV3-1 and TRBJ2-5, with 11 bases fitting TRBD2. V lost 5 bases and J lost 3; bases outside the gene matches: 5. Germline CDR1 and CDR2: LGHDT and YNNKEL (reference sequence). The CDR3 loop spans 15 amino acids. CDR3 DNA sequence: TGTGCCAGCAGCTTCGGGACTAGCGGAGAAGAGACCCAGTACTTC. This gives the protein CASSFGTSGEETQYF.

This clonotype was seen more than once but under ten times. This chain links TRBV2 with TRBJ2-1; 13 bases align to TRBD2. CDR1 is SNHLY and CDR2 is FYNNEI in the germline V gene. The CDR3 extends over 14 amino acids. Germline trimming cut 7 bases from V and 10 bases from J; bases unmatched to any gene: 7. The DNA for the CDR3 is TGTGCCAGCAACCCGGGACTAGCGGGACCCGAGCAGTTCTTC. Its protein is CASNPGLAGPEQFF.

This clonotype was seen more than once but under ten times. The rearrangement joins TRBV6-2 or TRBV6-3 to TRBJ2-4; D is unresolved. Germline V gene data show CDR1 as MNHEY and CDR2 as SVGEGT. The CDR3 totals 17 residues. Deletions cut 0 bases from V and 8 bases from J, with 20 bases between. CDR3 amino acids: CASSYSIAPSHVDIQYF. The CDR3, as DNA: TGTGCCAGCAGTTACTCAATAGCCCCCAGCCACGTGGACATTCAGTACTTC.

The table lists this clonotype with many counts. The chain has TRBV7-2 and TRBJ2-3; TRBD2 matches at 9 bases. The CDR3 extends over 15 amino acids. The germline V gene encodes CDR1 SGHTA and CDR2 FQGNSA. V dropped 5 bases and J dropped 2; count of bases not matched to a gene: 5. The CDR3 nucleotides are TGTGCCAGCAGCCGTCGGACTAGCGTCACAGATACGCAGTATTTT. Its protein product is CASSRRTSVTDTQYF.

The chain combines TRBV5-1 with TRBJ1-1, with 7 bases identical to TRBD1. V lost 2 bases and J lost 4; bases outside the gene matches: 14. Germline CDR1 SGHRS, CDR2 YFSETQ. The length of the CDR3 is 17 residues. The CDR3 DNA reads TGCGCCAGCAGCTTTTCCGGGACTATACACAGGGGCACTGAAGCTTTCTTT. Protein: CASSFSGTIHRGTEAFF.

The CDR3: CASSLGMSYEQYF. For the CDR3, the DNA is TGTGCCAGCAGCTTAGGGATGAGTTACGAGCAGTACTTC. The chain joins TRBV6-2 or TRBV6-3 to TRBJ2-7; D uncertain. This CDR3 has 13 residues. V was shortened by 6 bases and J by 4 bases, with 13 bases between the two germline ends. Germline loops: CDR1 MNHEY, CDR2 SVGEGT.

The chain employs TRBV18 and TRBJ2-1; possibly TRBD1 for D (5 bases). This CDR3 has 15 residues. Trimming removed 2 bases at V and 6 bases at J, with 14 bases between. From germline, CDR1 is KGHSH and CDR2 LQKENI. Here the CDR3 reads CASSPMRQTPNEQFF. For the CDR3, the DNA is TGTGCCAGCTCACCAATGAGACAGACGCCCAATGAGCAGTTCTTC.

This clonotype has only a few counts. The rearrangement joins TRBV6-1 to TRBJ1-5, with TRBD1 identical over 9 bases. From germline, CDR1 is MNHNS and CDR2 SASEGT. CDR3 size: 14 residues. With 5 bases clipped from V and 7 bases from J, the junction kept 6 bases outside the gene matches. The CDR3 bases are TGTGCCAGCAGTCCACAGGGGGCTCACCAGCCCCAGCATTTT. Its protein is CASSPQGAHQPQHF.

This clonotype was recorded a few times. The chain is built from TRBV7-9 and TRBJ1-2; no definite D call. Trimming cost V 1 base and J 0 bases, with 12 bases left between them. Looked up from germline, CDR1 is SEHNR and CDR2 is FQNEAQ (reference sequence). This CDR3 comprises 16 residues. CDR3 loop: CASSLDGDLANYGYTF. CDR3 nucleotides: TGTGCCAGCAGCTTAGACGGAGATCTAGCTAACTATGGCTACACCTTC. Full variable domain (outside the CDR3, taken from reference TRBV7-9 and TRBJ1-2): DTGVSQNPRHKITKRGQNVTFRCDPISEHNRLYWYRQTLGQGPEFLTYFQNEAQLEKSRLLSDRFSAERPKGSFSTLEIQRTEQGDSAMYLCASSLDGDLANYGYTFGSGTRLTVV.

The CDR3 nucleotides read TGTGCCAGCAGATCGGGGTCGGCCAGAAATAATTCACCCCTCCACTTT. As protein: CASRSGSARNNSPLHF. This chain links TRBV6-2 or TRBV6-3 with TRBJ1-6, with D hard to call. Per the germline V gene, CDR1 is MNHEY and CDR2 is SVGEGT. V was trimmed by 6 bases and J by 5 bases, leaving 17 bases between them. The CDR3 has 16 amino acids.

This clonotype was seen many times. The V call is TRBV10-3, the J call TRBJ2-7; D ambiguous. The CDR3 is 16 residues long. Deletions cut 0 bases from V and 0 bases from J, with 12 bases between. Germline V CDR1 and CDR2: ENHRY, SYGVKD. CDR3 in DNA: TGTGCCATCAGTGAGTCCGAGACTCACCGCTCCTACGAGCAGTACTTC. Protein: CAISESETHRSYEQYF.

V usage is TRBV7-9 and J usage is TRBJ2-2, with 10 nucleotides matching TRBD2. Germline V CDR1 and CDR2: SEHNR, FQNEAQ (reference sequence). The CDR3 sequence is 16 residues long. The V segment lost 7 bases and the J segment 3 bases; nucleotides outside the gene matches: 8. Here the CDR3 reads CASTPISGRDTGELFF. The DNA for the CDR3 is TGTGCCAGCACTCCAATCAGCGGGAGGGACACCGGGGAGCTGTTTTTT.

The CDR3 loop is CASSWTSSGKELFF. The CDR3 DNA reads as TGCGCCAGCAGCTGGACATCGAGCGGGAAGGAACTGTTTTTT. V is TRBV5-1 and J is TRBJ1-4; D is possibly TRBD1 (5 bases). Trimming pared 3 bases from V and 12 bases from J, leaving 18 bases between. Germline V gene sequence: CDR1 SGHRS, CDR2 YFSETQ. The CDR3 sequence is 14 residues long.

The V call is TRBV3-1, the J call TRBJ2-5; no definite D call. V was trimmed by 4 bases and J by 7 bases, leaving 10 bases between them. CDR1 is LGHDT and CDR2 is YNNKEL in the germline V gene (reference sequence). The CDR3 runs to 12 residues. For the CDR3, the DNA is TGTGCCAGCAGCCCACATGACGGGACCCAGTACTTC. Translating it yields CASSPHDGTQYF.

The chain employs TRBV5-6 and TRBJ2-5; the match to TRBD2 covers 15 bases. The CDR3 totals 16 residues. V dropped 1 base and J dropped 3; count of bases not matched to a gene: 1. The germline gives CDR1 SGHDT, CDR2 YYEEEE. DNA for the CDR3: TGTGCCAGCAGCTTGAGGACTAGCGGGGGGGAAGAGACCCAGTACTTC. The encoded protein is CASSLRTSGGEETQYF.

This clonotype has just a few counts. The V and J genes are TRBV5-6 and TRBJ2-7; 7 bases agree with TRBD1. Looked up from germline, CDR1 is SGHDT and CDR2 is YYEEEE. The trim removed 1 base at V and 2 bases at J, leaving 3 bases unmatched. This CDR3 is built from 14 residues. The chain's CDR3 is CASSLSGQPYEQYF. The CDR3 DNA is TGTGCCAGCAGCTTGTCGGGACAGCCCTACGAGCAGTACTTC.